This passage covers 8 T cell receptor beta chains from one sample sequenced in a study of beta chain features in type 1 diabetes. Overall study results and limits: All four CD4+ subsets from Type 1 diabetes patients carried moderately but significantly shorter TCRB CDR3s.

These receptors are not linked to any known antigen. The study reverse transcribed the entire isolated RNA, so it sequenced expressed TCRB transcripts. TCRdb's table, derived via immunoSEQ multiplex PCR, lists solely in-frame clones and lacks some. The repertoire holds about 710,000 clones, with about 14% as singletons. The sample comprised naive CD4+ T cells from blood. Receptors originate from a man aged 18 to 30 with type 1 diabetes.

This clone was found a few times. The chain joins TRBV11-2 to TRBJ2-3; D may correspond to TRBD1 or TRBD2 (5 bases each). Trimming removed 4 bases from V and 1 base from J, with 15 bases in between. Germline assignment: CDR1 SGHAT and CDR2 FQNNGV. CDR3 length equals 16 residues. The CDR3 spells CASSSFRDRGTDTQYF. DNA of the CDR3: TGTGCCAGCAGCTCCTTCCGGGACCGTGGCACAGATACGCAGTATTTT.

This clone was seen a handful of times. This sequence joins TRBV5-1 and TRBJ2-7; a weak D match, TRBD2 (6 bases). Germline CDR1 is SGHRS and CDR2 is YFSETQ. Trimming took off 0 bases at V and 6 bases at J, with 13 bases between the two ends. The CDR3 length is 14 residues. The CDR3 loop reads CASSLVAGPSEQYF. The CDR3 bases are TGCGCCAGCAGCTTGGTCGCGGGGCCTTCCGAGCAGTACTTC.

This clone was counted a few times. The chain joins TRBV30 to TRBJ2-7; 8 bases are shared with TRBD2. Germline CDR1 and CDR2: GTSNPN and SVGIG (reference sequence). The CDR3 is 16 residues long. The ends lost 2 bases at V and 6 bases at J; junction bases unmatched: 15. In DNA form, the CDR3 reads TGTGCCTGGAGTCGAGGTTGGGTTAGCGGGACGAGCGAGCAGTACTTC. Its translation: CAWSRGWVSGTSEQYF.

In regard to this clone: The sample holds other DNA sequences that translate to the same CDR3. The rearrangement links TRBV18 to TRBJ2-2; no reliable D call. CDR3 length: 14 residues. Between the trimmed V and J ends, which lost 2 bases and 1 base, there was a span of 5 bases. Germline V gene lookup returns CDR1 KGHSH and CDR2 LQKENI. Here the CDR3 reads CASSPKGNTGELFF. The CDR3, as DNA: TGTGCCAGCTCACCAAAGGGGAACACCGGGGAGCTGTTTTTT.

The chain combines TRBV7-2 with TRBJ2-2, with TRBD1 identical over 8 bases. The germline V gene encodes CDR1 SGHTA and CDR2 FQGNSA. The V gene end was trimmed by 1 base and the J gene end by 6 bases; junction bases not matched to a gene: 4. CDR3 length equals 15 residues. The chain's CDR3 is CASSLGTGHSGELFF. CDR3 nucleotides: TGTGCCAGCAGCTTAGGGACAGGGCATTCCGGGGAGCTGTTTTTT.

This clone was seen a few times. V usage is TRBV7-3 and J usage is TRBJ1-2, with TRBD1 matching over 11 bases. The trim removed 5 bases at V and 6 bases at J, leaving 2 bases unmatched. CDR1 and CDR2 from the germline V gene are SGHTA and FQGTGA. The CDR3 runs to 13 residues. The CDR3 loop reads CASSPDRGHGYTF. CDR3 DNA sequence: TGTGCCAGCAGCCCGGACAGGGGGCATGGCTACACCTTC. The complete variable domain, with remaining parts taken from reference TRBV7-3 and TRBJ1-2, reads GAGVSQTPSNKVTEKGKYVELRCDPISGHTALYWYRQSLGQGPEFLIYFQGTGAADDSGLPNDRFFAVRPEGSVSTLKIQRTERGDSAVYLCASSPDRGHGYTFGSGTRLTVV.

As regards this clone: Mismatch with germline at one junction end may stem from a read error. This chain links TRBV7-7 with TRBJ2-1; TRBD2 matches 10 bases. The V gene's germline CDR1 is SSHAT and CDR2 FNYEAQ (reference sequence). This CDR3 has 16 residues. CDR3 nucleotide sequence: TGTGCTAGCAGCTTATCCCCTAGCGGGGGATACAATGAGCAGTTCTTC. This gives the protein CASSLSPSGGYNEQFF.

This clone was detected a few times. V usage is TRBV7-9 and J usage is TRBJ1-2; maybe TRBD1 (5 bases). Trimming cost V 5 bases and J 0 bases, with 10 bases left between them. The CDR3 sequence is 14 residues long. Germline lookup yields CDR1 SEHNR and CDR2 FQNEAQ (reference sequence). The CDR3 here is CASSAGATNYGYTF. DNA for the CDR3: TGTGCCAGCAGCGCCGGGGCCACTAACTATGGCTACACCTTC.